This TCR beta chain was profiled in a study of T cell responses to AZD1222 COVID-19 vaccine. Investigators merged groups given second doses at roughly 4 or roughly 12 weeks. As regards this clone: Its matching antigen is unknown.

V lost 8 bases, J lost 6 bases, and 17 bases lay in between. The germline gives CDR1 PRHDT, CDR2 FYEKMQ (reference sequence). The CDR3 contains 13 residues. The table came from immunoSEQ multiplex PCR; TCRdb's copy has only in-frame clones and leaves some out. The sample yields around 100,000 clones, less than 85% seen once. Notes on the study in general: Only after the peak T cell response were repertoires sampled. Spike was spanned by vaccine-associated CD4 TCRs, which were dominant at 160-218 and 743-854. Clonal diversity may have been underestimated in mostly white British donors.

The chain has TRBV13 and TRBJ2-7, with D possibly matching TRBD2 (5 bases). The receptor's source is an adult who received the AZD1222 COVID-19 vaccine. The starting material was peripheral blood, obtained 28 days after the second AZD1222 dose. The CDR3 is CASLGGLKAEQYF. As DNA, the CDR3 is TGTGCCAGCCTTGGCGGGCTAAAGGCCGAGCAGTACTTC.